The rows below give T cell receptor beta chains drawn from one sample of a study of human T cells and chemical hapten exposure. TCRdb re-analysed the RACE reads in MiXCR, keeping a single row per CDR3 protein. The profile covers roughly 90,000 distinct CDR3 sequences, with roughly 11% appearing a single time and around 1.1% taken by the ten largest. Specimen: whole blood, collected in connection with sensitization to the hapten diphenylcyclopropenone (DPC). The receptors here all came from a woman in her 30s with alopecia areata. Some clones in this sample may be carry-over from other donors' samples. The CDR3 runs from the conserved cysteine through the conserved F or W. A D gene is named only where the DNA matches it firmly. Size is omitted from some rows. Given values are once, few, many or a class for expanded clones.

size,V,J,D,DNA,CDR3
few,TRBV6-5,TRBJ2-3,.,TGTGCCAGCAGTTACTTTAGCACAGATACGCAGTATTTT,CASSYFSTDTQYF
.,TRBV30,TRBJ2-1,.,TGTGCCTGGAGTGTATCGGGGAATGAGCAGTTCTTC,CAWSVSGNEQFF
many,TRBV18,TRBJ2-2,.,TGTGCCAGCTCACCACCGGACGACAGCACCGGGGAGCTGTTTTTT,CASSPPDDSTGELFF
many,TRBV7-9,TRBJ2-5,TRBD2,TGTGCCAGCAGCTTAGTGGGTAGCGGGGGAGAGACCCAGTACTTC,CASSLVGSGGETQYF
few,TRBV27,TRBJ2-6,TRBD1,TGTGCCAGCAGTGATGGGGACAGCTTCTTCTCTGGGGCCAACGTCCTGACTTTC,CASSDGDSFFSGANVLTF
few,TRBV5-1,TRBJ2-4,.,TGCGCCAGCAGCTTGGGCGTCGACGTAGACATTCAGTACTTC,CASSLGVDVDIQYF
once,TRBV9,TRBJ1-3,.,TGTGCCAGCAGCCCTCTAGGGGGAACTGGAAACACCATATATTTT,CASSPLGGTGNTIYF
many,TRBV7-9,TRBJ2-2,.,TGTGCCAGCAGCGGACGAGGAACGAACACCGGGGAGCTGTTTTTT,CASSGRGTNTGELFF
many,TRBV2,TRBJ1-2,.,TGTGCCAGCAGCGGACAGTACTATGGCTACACCTTC,CASSGQYYGYTF
many,TRBV12-3/TRBV12-4,TRBJ2-1,.,TGTGCCAGCAGGGGCTCTGGTGAGCAGTTCTTC,CASRGSGEQFF
many,TRBV28,TRBJ1-5,.,TGTGCCAGCAGCTTACCTCGGGCCAGCAATCAGCCCCAGCATTTT,CASSLPRASNQPQHF
many,TRBV20-1,TRBJ2-1,TRBD1,TGCAGTGCTAGAGAAAAAGGGGGCCTAGGCAATGAGCAGTTCTTC,CSAREKGGLGNEQFF
medium-sized,TRBV4-3,TRBJ2-1,.,TGCGCCAGCAGCCAGGATGTTGAGGGGTACAATGAGCAGTTCTTC,CASSQDVEGYNEQFF
many,TRBV3-1,TRBJ2-1,.,TGTGCCAGCAGCGGCCCTTATTACAATGAGCAGTTCTTC,CASSGPYYNEQFF
many,TRBV7-9,TRBJ2-2,.,TGTGCCAGCACCCGGAGCGACGGGGAGCTGTTTTTT,CASTRSDGELFF
many,TRBV10-2,TRBJ1-6,.,TGCGCCAGCAGTAAGCGGGGCGCATATTCTTCACCCCTCCACTTT,CASSKRGAYSSPLHF
.,TRBV5-6,TRBJ2-7,.,TGTGCCAGCACCTCGCGCAGGGTGCTCTCCTACGAGCAGTACTTC,CASTSRRVLSYEQYF
few,TRBV12-3/TRBV12-4,TRBJ2-3,.,TGTGCCAGCAGGCGATCCCAGCTCAGCACAGATACGCAGTATTTT,CASRRSQLSTDTQYF
.,TRBV11-3,TRBJ2-1,.,TGTGCCAGCACTTACCCTAGCGTGACCTTGCCAAACAATGAGCAGTTCTTC,CASTYPSVTLPNNEQFF
.,TRBV12-3/TRBV12-4,TRBJ2-3,TRBD2,TGTGCCAGCAAAACTAGCGGGGGCACAGATACGCAGTATTTT,CASKTSGGTDTQYF
many,TRBV5-1,TRBJ2-7,.,TGCGCCAGCAGCCGAACGGACGTGACTAAAGAGTACGAGCAGTACTTC,CASSRTDVTKEYEQYF
few,TRBV20-1,TRBJ1-5,.,TGCAGTGCCCAGGAGGGGGTTCGCAATCAGCCCCAGCATTTT,CSAQEGVRNQPQHF
many,TRBV18,TRBJ1-3,.,TGTGCCAGCTCACCAGATCTTGACAGTAGGAACACCATATATTTT,CASSPDLDSRNTIYF
many,TRBV5-1,TRBJ2-1,.,TGCGCCAGCAGCTTTGGTGGCGAGAACTACAATGAGCAGTTCTTC,CASSFGGENYNEQFF
many,TRBV27,TRBJ1-1,.,TGTGCCAGCAGTCGAAATACAGGGAACACTGAAGCTTTCTTT,CASSRNTGNTEAFF
many,TRBV28,TRBJ2-7,.,TGTGCCAGCAGTTTTGCGGGGACCTACGAGCAGTACTTC,CASSFAGTYEQYF
few,TRBV4-1,TRBJ2-1,.,TGCGCCAGCAGCCAAGATCCCGAACGGGCCTACAATGAGCAGTTCTTC,CASSQDPERAYNEQFF
few,TRBV27,TRBJ2-5,.,TGTGCCAGCAGTAGCGCAGGGGCAGCAAGAGGAGACCAGTACTTC,CASSSAGAARGDQYF
.,TRBV9,TRBJ2-3,.,TGTGCCAGCAGCGTCCGCATCCGATCGACTAGTGAGAAATTAGATACGCAGTATTTT,CASSVRIRSTSEKLDTQYF